This T cell receptor (beta chain) was documented in a study of cytomegalovirus exposure and HLA in healthy donors. Study in general: The 100 million to 140 million unique TCR beta sequences, from around 200 million T cells, were found by an earlier analysis. General observations from the study: It was reported that the classifier diagnosed cytomegalovirus status with high specificity and sensitivity in both the original and validation cohorts. Per a later analysis, HLA-associated TCR beta chains showed more clonal expansion than other, equally common TCR beta chains. The study labeled fewer than 200 TCR beta chains cytomegalovirus-associated.

This CDR3 is 14 amino acids long. The germline CDR1 and CDR2 sequences are MGHRA and YSYEKL. The junction had 5 bases not matched to a gene; V was cut back by 4 bases and J by 2 bases. The primer mix had 60 Vbeta and 13 Jbeta primers. Clones were read by immunoSEQ multiplex PCR, and TCRdb kept only the in-frame ones, dropping some. The sample lists approximately 140,000 clones, roughly 77% occurring once. On this clone: The antigen is undetermined.

The sequence was obtained from a man younger than 45 in good health and CMV-seronegative. The specimen was PBMCs. This sequence joins TRBV4-1 and TRBJ2-7; 7 bases match TRBD1. The CDR3 bases are TGCGCCAGCAGCCCCTCGACAGGGACCTACGAGCAGTACTTC. It codes for CASSPSTGTYEQYF.